The entry below describes one T cell receptor (beta chain). This specimen belongs to a study of blood T cell repertoires in COVID-19. Clones were sequenced by immunoSEQ multiplex PCR, and TCRdb holds only the in-frame ones, with some missing. This sample has fewer than 350,000 clones, with roughly 90% found just once. This TCR was recovered from a woman aged 40 to 50 with acute COVID-19. Input material: PBMCs or T cells enriched from blood (not recorded which).

The CDR3 here is CASSVDTNYGYTF. In DNA form, the CDR3 reads TGTGCCAGCAGCGTAGACACGAACTATGGCTACACCTTC. V is TRBV9 and J is TRBJ1-2; D not resolved. This CDR3 has 13 amino acids. V gave up 0 bases and J gave up 2 bases, with 5 bases separating them. Per the germline V gene, CDR1 is SGDLS and CDR2 is YYNGEE.